Below are 27 T cell receptor beta chains sequenced from a single sample in a study of blood T cells in healthy people across ages. A J-beta primer mix and a sample-barcoded 5' primer were used in a second PCR of roughly 6 to 12 cycles. Using its own MiXCR run on the 5' RACE reads, TCRdb lists one record per CDR3 protein. The sample has hundreds of thousands of distinct CDR3 sequences; 29% are singletons. The sequenced material came from blood. The receptors were gathered from a woman aged 80 or older in good health.

Concerning this clonotype itself: This could be a read error, since a much larger clone is one nucleotide away. The chain joins TRBV10-3 to TRBJ2-1; 7 bases agree with TRBD1. CDR1 and CDR2 (germline): ENHRY, SYGVKD. CDR3 length equals 15 residues. Unmatched junction bases numbered 16, after V lost 6 bases and J lost 11 bases. In nucleotides, the CDR3 is TGTGCCATCAGCGAAACCGGGACAGCAAAAAATAAGCAGTTCTTC. Translation gives CAISETGTAKNKQFF.

As regards this clonotype: A read error may be the cause here, since a much bigger clone is one base away. V gene TRBV20-1 combines with J gene TRBJ2-3, with TRBD1 identical over 9 bases. The germline CDR1 and CDR2 sequences are DFQATT and SNEGSKA (reference sequence). With V trimmed by 7 bases and J by 3 bases, 11 bases remained unmatched. This CDR3 has 15 amino acids. The CDR3 nucleotides are TGCAGTGTACATCCGGGACAGGGTATGACAGATACGCAGTATTTT. Translating gives CSVHPGQGMTDTQYF.

The chain employs TRBV7-2 and TRBJ2-4; maybe TRBD1 (5 bases). Germline V gene sequence: CDR1 SGHTA, CDR2 FQGNSA. Trimming pared 2 bases from V and 15 bases from J, leaving 23 bases between. The CDR3 spans 15 residues. The CDR3 protein is CASSLLADIQETRYF. CDR3 bases: TGTGCCAGCAGCTTACTGGCGGACATACAAGAGACCCGGTACTTC.

This clonotype was counted between two and nine times. A much larger clone sits a single nucleotide away, making a read error possible. The V call is TRBV5-1, the J call TRBJ2-7; a weak D match, TRBD2 (6 bases). V was pared by 1 base and J by 3 bases, with 14 bases between. Germline values: CDR1 SGHRS, CDR2 YFSETQ. The CDR3 is 15 amino acids. CDR3 amino acids: CASSLLGGVDYEQYF. In nucleotides, the CDR3 is TGCGCCAGCAGCTTGTTGGGGGGTGTCGACTACGAGCAGTACTTC.

CDR3 coding DNA: TGTGCCAGCCGCCAACCCACAGCGTCGGCGGGAAACACCATATATTTT. Translating gives CASRQPTASAGNTIYF. The rearrangement joins TRBV6-1 to TRBJ1-3; the D is unclear. This CDR3 spans 16 amino acids. Trimming cost V 8 bases and J 4 bases, with 21 bases left between them. The germline CDR1 and CDR2 sequences are MNHNS and SASEGT.

This clonotype has at least ten counts. The chain uses TRBV27 and TRBJ2-5; D perhaps matches TRBD2 (7 bases). Germline loops: CDR1 MNHEY, CDR2 SMNVEV (reference sequence). Trimming shortened V by 4 bases and J by 5 bases, and 17 bases separated the two germline ends. The CDR3 contains 15 residues. The CDR3 loop is CASSYGGGARETQYF. CDR3 sequence (DNA): TGTGCCAGCAGTTACGGAGGGGGGGCCCGGGAGACCCAGTACTTC.

This clonotype was picked up one time. This chain links TRBV6-2 or TRBV6-3 with TRBJ2-5, with D perhaps assigned TRBD1 or TRBD2 (5 bases each). The CDR3 has 12 residues. V lost 11 bases, J lost 4 bases, and 14 bases lay in between. Germline lookup yields CDR1 MNHEY and CDR2 SVGEGT. CDR3 bases: TGTGCCCACGGGACCCCGGGAGAGACCCAGTACTTC. Translation: CAHGTPGETQYF.

This rearrangement joins TRBV7-6 to TRBJ2-2, with D unresolved. The CDR3 extends over 15 amino acids. CDR1 is SGHVS and CDR2 is FNYEAQ in the germline V gene. Trimming removed 2 bases at V and 4 bases at J, with 11 bases between. The CDR3 region is CASSLYIKTTGELFF. The CDR3 nucleotides read TGTGCCAGCAGCTTATACATCAAAACCACCGGGGAGCTGTTTTTT.

In its sample, this clonotype was seen many times. V and J are TRBV7-9 and TRBJ2-7; 7 bases match TRBD2. Germline V lookup: CDR1 SEHNR, CDR2 FQNEAQ (reference sequence). The CDR3 is made up of 14 amino acids. The V gene end was trimmed by 11 bases and the J gene end by 1 base; junction bases not matched to a gene: 11. The chain's CDR3 is CASLGRGTSYEQYF. Here the CDR3 DNA reads TGTGCCTCTCTGGGGAGGGGAACGTCCTACGAGCAGTACTTC.

Worth noting for this clonotype: One base away lies a much larger clone, so this may be a sequencing read error. The gene calls are TRBV3-1 and TRBJ1-2; no reliable D call. This CDR3 comprises 13 residues. Germline V gene data show CDR1 as LGHDT and CDR2 as YNNKEL (reference sequence). This CDR3 is CASNQITVHGYTF. CDR3 coding DNA: TGTGCCAGCAACCAAATTACCGTGCATGGCTACACCTTC.

This clonotype showed up just a few times. The chain couples TRBV9 to TRBJ1-4, with unresolved D. There are 15 residues in the CDR3. Trimming pared 0 bases from V and 0 bases from J, leaving 6 bases between. Germline loops: CDR1 SGDLS, CDR2 YYNGEE. The CDR3 reads CASSVGRATNEKLFF. The CDR3 bases are TGTGCCAGCAGCGTAGGAAGGGCAACTAATGAAAAACTGTTTTTT.

This clonotype has ten or more counts. This rearrangement joins TRBV11-2 to TRBJ2-5; D is unclear. Trimming shortened V by 1 base and J by 4 bases, and 7 bases separated the two germline ends. This CDR3 has 13 residues. Germline V gene data show CDR1 as SGHAT and CDR2 as FQNNGV. The CDR3 nucleotides read TGTGCCAGCAGCTTAGCCACCGGAGAGACCCAGTACTTC. Translating gives CASSLATGETQYF.

This clonotype has more than one count but fewer than ten. V gene TRBV5-6 combines with J gene TRBJ2-3, with 7 nucleotides matching TRBD1. Trimming at V came to 2 bases and at J to 6 bases, leaving 9 bases not matched to a gene. The germline gives CDR1 SGHDT, CDR2 YYEEEE. The length of the CDR3 is 15 residues. CDR3 nucleotide sequence: TGTGCCAGCAGCTTCGGTAGACAGGGATTCGATACGCAGTATTTT. Translation: CASSFGRQGFDTQYF.

This clonotype appeared once. It may be a read error: a sequence one base away is much more abundant. The CDR3 DNA reads as TGTGCCAGCAGGACTGACAGGGTTGAGACCCAGTACTTC. This translates into CASRTDRVETQYF. The chain uses TRBV2 and TRBJ2-5, with 7 nucleotides matching TRBD1. The CDR3 is made up of 13 amino acids. CDR1 and CDR2 (germline): SNHLY, FYNNEI. J gave up 5 bases and V 6 bases, and 6 bases lay outside the gene matches.

Comments on this clonotype: A much larger clone differs from this one at a single base, so this may be a read error. J is TRBJ2-3 and V is TRBV11-2; D assignment may be TRBD1 or TRBD2 (5 bases each). The CDR3 has 16 amino acids. The germline CDR1 and CDR2 sequences are SGHAT and FQNNGV. The DNA for the CDR3 is TGTGCCGGCAGCTCCCAGACCACCAAAGGGGAGGATACGCAGTATTTT. This gives the protein CAGSSQTTKGEDTQYF.

This clonotype was seen a few times. This chain connects TRBV5-5 to TRBJ2-2; 8 nucleotides line up with TRBD1. With V trimmed by 4 bases and J by 0 bases, 5 bases remained unmatched. CDR1 is SGHKS and CDR2 is YYEKEE in the germline V gene (reference sequence). The CDR3 spans 16 residues. The CDR3 region is CASSPWGQANTGELFF. The DNA for the CDR3 is TGTGCCAGCAGCCCGTGGGGACAGGCGAACACCGGGGAGCTGTTTTTT.

This clonotype occurred once. The chain carries TRBV12-3 or TRBV12-4 and TRBJ2-3, with D perhaps matching TRBD1 or TRBD2 (5 bases each). V gave up 4 bases and J gave up 4 bases, with 15 bases separating them. This CDR3 has 15 amino acids. In nucleotides, the CDR3 is TGTGCCAGCAGTTGTGGGGGAGTGAGGGCAGATACGCAGTATTTT. It yields the protein CASSCGGVRADTQYF.

This clonotype was seen repeatedly, ten times or more. This rearrangement joins TRBV7-2 to TRBJ1-1; weak D call: TRBD1 (5 bases). The CDR3 covers 14 residues. Germline V gene sequence: CDR1 SGHTA, CDR2 FQGNSA. V lost 7 bases and J lost 0, with 12 bases in between. For the CDR3, the DNA is TGTGCCAGCAAGCAGGGAGGAATGAACACTGAAGCTTTCTTT. Protein product: CASKQGGMNTEAFF.

In this sample, this clonotype turned up many times. This chain links TRBV15 with TRBJ2-6; D is undetermined. The V and J ends lost 1 base and 0 bases respectively, with 7 bases between them. CDR1 and CDR2 (germline): LNHNV, YYDKDF (reference sequence). The CDR3 length is 16 residues. The CDR3 spells CATSRVFSSGANVLTF. CDR3 DNA: TGTGCCACCAGCAGAGTCTTTAGCTCTGGGGCCAACGTCCTGACTTTC.

About this clonotype itself: At one of its ends the junction is not consistent with the germline gene, which may arise from a read error. The V call is TRBV7-2, the J call TRBJ2-7, with TRBD1 matching 11 bases. Germline loops: CDR1 SGHTA, CDR2 FQGNSA. CDR3 size: 15 residues. The CDR3 region is CASSPRTGGSNEQYF. The CDR3 DNA reads as TGTGCCAGCAGCCCCAGGACAGGGGGCTCCAACGAGCAGTACTTC.

Remarks on this clonotype: A much larger clone lies a single base off, so this may be a read error. The CDR3 spells CASSLGPDSPPHF. CDR3 sequence (DNA): TGCGCCAGCAGCTTGGGTCCGGATTCACCCCCCCACTTT. The V gene is TRBV5-1, the J gene TRBJ1-6, with D unresolved. Germline V CDR1 and CDR2: SGHRS, YFSETQ. This CDR3 spans 13 amino acids.

The gene calls are TRBV30 and TRBJ2-1; D possibly corresponds to TRBD1 (6 bases). CDR3 length: 16 residues. Deletions cut 3 bases from V and 0 bases from J, with 15 bases between. Germline lookup yields CDR1 GTSNPN and CDR2 SVGIG (reference sequence). The CDR3 is CAWSPYTGYSYNEQFF. CDR3 sequence (DNA): TGTGCCTGGAGCCCGTATACAGGGTACTCCTACAATGAGCAGTTCTTC.

This clonotype was seen ten or more times. CDR3 nucleotide sequence: TGCGCCAGCAGCCAAGACCCTCGGGACAGAACAAATGAGCAGTTCTTC. Its translation: CASSQDPRDRTNEQFF. V usage is TRBV4-3 and J usage is TRBJ2-1; TRBD1 matches 7 bases. The CDR3 is 16 residues long. The V gene's germline CDR1 is LGHNA and CDR2 YSLEER. The V gene end was trimmed by 0 bases and the J gene end by 7 bases; junction bases not matched to a gene: 9.

The chain has TRBV9 and TRBJ2-3, with a weak D call TRBD1 (5 bases). The CDR3 has 18 amino acids. V lost 0 bases, J lost 0 bases, and 17 bases lay in between. CDR1 is SGDLS and CDR2 is YYNGEE in the germline V gene. This CDR3 is CASSVGRGRGTSTDTQYF. The CDR3 coding sequence is TGTGCCAGCAGCGTAGGACGAGGTAGGGGAACTAGCACAGATACGCAGTATTTT.

This clonotype was picked up many times. The chain carries TRBV2 and TRBJ2-3; D tentatively fits TRBD1 or TRBD2 (6 bases each). The CDR3 covers 16 residues. CDR1 and CDR2 from the germline V gene are SNHLY and FYNNEI. V was cut by 6 bases and J by 1 base, with 17 bases left in between. In DNA form, the CDR3 reads TGTGCCAGCAGCGCGGGACACCTACGTGGCACAGATACGCAGTATTTT. As protein: CASSAGHLRGTDTQYF. The full variable domain, its missing parts supplied by reference TRBV2 and TRBJ2-3, is EPEVTQTPSHQVTQMGQEVILRCVPISNHLYFYWYRQILGQKVEFLVSFYNNEISEKSEIFDDQFSVERPDGSNFTLKIRSTKLEDSAMYFCASSAGHLRGTDTQYFGPGTRLTVL.

In its sample, this clonotype was seen many times. The chain is built from TRBV7-9 and TRBJ2-4, with a tentative D call TRBD2 (6 bases). The CDR3 has 15 amino acids. CDR1 is SEHNR and CDR2 is FQNEAQ in the germline V gene (reference sequence). The V end was cut by 0 bases, the J end by 9 bases, with 15 bases between. The CDR3 DNA sequence: TGTGCCAGCAGCTTAGCAGGCGGGGCGGGCGGCATTCAGTACTTC. Amino acid sequence: CASSLAGGAGGIQYF.

This clonotype has more than one count but fewer than ten. The CDR3 protein is CASKMVDRGGFTEAFF. The CDR3 coding sequence is TGTGCCAGCAAGATGGTGGACAGGGGAGGATTCACTGAAGCTTTCTTT. This chain links TRBV6-1 with TRBJ1-1; 9 bases align to TRBD1. The CDR3 extends over 16 amino acids. V lost 7 bases and J lost 4; bases outside the gene matches: 13. CDR1 and CDR2 from the germline V gene are MNHNS and SASEGT.